These 6 T cell receptor beta chains came from one sample sequenced in a study of blood T cell repertoires in COVID-19 (dated by TCRdb to 2019 to 2021). Libraries were made using the immunoSEQ multiplex PCR assay. This immuneACCESS table, as held by TCRdb, lists in-frame sequences with V and J called but not all clones. Of the missing ones, under half trace to an unresolved V gene in checked studies; the others have no known cause. A total of about 66,000 clones appear in this sample, 82% of them only once. The ten most abundant clones make up around 6.3% of the sample. Sequencing was performed on peripheral blood. Receptors were obtained from a man aged 55 to 70 with acute or convalescent COVID-19.

This chain joins TRBV19 and TRBJ2-1, with unresolved D. The CDR3 extends over 15 amino acids. Germline V gene sequence: CDR1 LNHDA, CDR2 SQIVND (reference sequence). Deletions cut 5 bases from V and 0 bases from J, with 11 bases between. CDR3 DNA sequence: TGTGCCAGTAGTGACTCGAGGAGCTCCTACAATGAGCAGTTCTTC. This translates into CASSDSRSSYNEQFF.

Concerning this clone: One junction end does not reproduce the germline sequence, and a read error may be involved. V and J are TRBV30 and TRBJ1-4, with a weak D call TRBD1 (5 bases). The CDR3 runs to 12 residues. Germline V gene lookup returns CDR1 GTSNPN and CDR2 SVGIG (reference sequence). The CDR3 loop reads CAWSGTKEKLFF. The CDR3 nucleotides read TGTGCCTGGTCCGGGACTAAGGAAAAACTGTTTTTT.

The CDR3 loop is CASSLSLLAGGPGELFF. The CDR3 region has the DNA TGTGCCAGCAGTTTATCCCTCTTAGCGGGGGGGCCCGGGGAGCTGTTTTTT. This rearrangement joins TRBV27 to TRBJ2-2; 11 bases align to TRBD2. The V and J ends lost 0 bases and 6 bases, in that order; junction bases with no gene match: 6. The CDR3 is 17 amino acids. CDR1 MNHEY and CDR2 SMNVEV come from the germline V gene (reference sequence).

The chain employs TRBV4-2 and TRBJ1-2; D is unclear. Germline V gives CDR1 LGHNA, CDR2 YNFKEQ. V lost 0 bases to trimming and J lost 6 bases, with 8 bases between them. The CDR3 contains 13 residues. The CDR3 bases are TGTGCCAGCAGCCAAGATTACTCGGATGGCTACACCTTC. Translated: CASSQDYSDGYTF.

The V call is TRBV24-1, the J call TRBJ2-7; 10 bases are a match to TRBD2. Per the germline V gene, CDR1 is KGHDR and CDR2 is SFDVKD. The CDR3 loop spans 15 amino acids. Unmatched junction bases numbered 12, after V lost 9 bases and J lost 5 bases. CDR3 protein: CATQAGGPGPHEQYF. CDR3 bases: TGTGCCACCCAAGCGGGGGGGCCGGGCCCCCACGAGCAGTACTTC.

The rearrangement joins TRBV6-2 or TRBV6-3 to TRBJ2-1; 10 bases match TRBD1. Germline CDR1 and CDR2: MNHEY and SVGEGT. The CDR3 has 14 amino acids. V dropped 4 bases and J dropped 8; count of bases not matched to a gene: 5. This CDR3 is CASSSETGGDEQFF. CDR3 coding DNA: TGTGCCAGCAGTTCCGAGACAGGGGGCGATGAGCAGTTCTTC.